These T cell receptor beta chains were read from a single sample in a study of Tregs in tolerant kidney transplant recipients. Here immunoSEQ multiplex PCR was the method, and the copy in TCRdb shows in-frame clones only, minus some. The table records tens of thousands of clones, over 85% of them present only once. The specimen comprised CD4+ T cells from blood (PBMCs), sampled 12 months after the transplant. All receptors derive from a human patient who received a combined kidney and bone marrow transplant. Some T cells may be provided by the graft donor. Each CDR3 is given with its conserved first and last residue. A D gene is named only where the DNA matches it firmly. Where a row states a size, it is once, few, many or the class of an expanded clone; other rows omit it.

D gene | clone size | J gene | V gene | CDR3 protein | CDR3 DNA
TRBD1 | few | TRBJ1-4 | TRBV5-6 | CASRHRQGGNEKLFF | TGTGCCAGCAGACACCGACAGGGGGGTAATGAAAAACTGTTTTTT
- | - | TRBJ2-7 | TRBV7-2 | CASSLAVHREQYF | TGTGCCAGCAGCTTAGCGGTGCACCGGGAGCAGTACTTC
- | - | TRBJ1-2 | TRBV28 | CASSFRGRDYGYTF | TGTGCCAGCAGTTTTAGAGGCAGAGATTATGGCTACACCTTC
- | - | TRBJ2-6 | TRBV18 | CASSSSQGPASSGANVLTF | TGTGCCAGCTCATCCTCCCAGGGGCCTGCTTCCTCTGGGGCCAACGTCCTGACTTTC
TRBD1 | - | TRBJ2-2 | TRBV19 | CASIGTGAGELFF | TGTGCCAGTATTGGAACAGGGGCCGGGGAGCTGTTTTTT
TRBD2 | - | TRBJ2-1 | TRBV6-4 | CASSAWGGRIPYNEQFF | TGTGCCAGCAGTGCTTGGGGCGGGAGGATCCCCTACAATGAGCAGTTCTTC
TRBD1 | few | TRBJ2-3 | TRBV7-6 | CASSLDRGKITDTQYF | TGTGCCAGCAGCTTGGACAGGGGCAAGATCACAGATACGCAGTATTTT
- | - | TRBJ2-5 | TRBV5-5 | CASSLGGTGETQYF | TGTGCCAGCAGCTTGGGGGGGACTGGGGAGACCCAGTACTTC
TRBD1 | - | TRBJ1-1 | TRBV5-1 | CASKAPYRGLNTEAFF | TGCGCCAGCAAGGCCCCCTACAGGGGGCTGAACACTGAAGCTTTCTTT
- | - | TRBJ2-2 | TRBV7-2 | CASSLGGKTGELFF | TGTGCCAGCAGCTTAGGAGGAAAAACCGGGGAGCTGTTTTTT
- | - | TRBJ1-1 | TRBV19 | CASSNAPGHSNTEAFF | TGTGCCAGTAGTAACGCTCCGGGACATTCGAACACTGAAGCTTTCTTT
TRBD1 | - | TRBJ1-2 | TRBV2 | CASRVGQGGFGYTF | TGTGCCAGCAGGGTTGGACAGGGGGGATTTGGCTACACCTTC
- | - | TRBJ2-7 | TRBV19 | CASSKSPGRGGSYEQYF | TGTGCCAGTAGTAAATCTCCGGGGAGAGGGGGCTCCTACGAGCAGTACTTC
TRBD2 | - | TRBJ2-1 | TRBV27 | CASSLWGSGGAYNEQFF | TGTGCCAGCAGTTTATGGGGTAGCGGGGGGGCCTACAATGAGCAGTTCTTC
- | few | TRBJ2-2 | TRBV7-3 | CASSSGQTNTGELFF | TGTGCCAGCAGCTCTGGACAGACGAACACCGGGGAGCTGTTTTTT
- | - | TRBJ2-3 | TRBV30 | CAWSEGLRDTQYF | TGTGCCTGGAGTGAGGGACTCAGGGATACGCAGTATTTT
- | - | TRBJ2-2 | TRBV5-1 | CASSFLAETGELFF | TGCGCCAGCAGCTTTTTAGCGGAAACCGGGGAGCTGTTTTTT
- | - | TRBJ2-1 | TRBV1 | CTSSHTGTGHYNEQFF | TGCACCAGCAGCCACACTGGGACAGGGCACTACAATGAGCAGTTCTTC
TRBD1 | - | TRBJ2-3 | TRBV2 | CASSEGQGADTQYF | TGTGCCAGCAGCGAGGGACAGGGGGCAGATACGCAGTATTTT
TRBD1 | - | TRBJ2-6 | TRBV19 | CASSRDRGYSGANVLTF | TGTGCCAGTAGCCGGGACAGGGGCTACTCTGGGGCCAACGTCCTGACTTTC
- | - | TRBJ2-7 | TRBV28 | CASSRTYPGEQYF | TGTGCCAGCAGTAGGACTTACCCCGGCGAGCAGTACTTC
- | once | TRBJ2-2 | TRBV6-5 | CASSYRTDTGELFF | TGTGCCAGCAGTTATAGGACAGACACCGGGGAGCTGTTTTTT
TRBD2 | - | TRBJ2-7 | TRBV7-2 | CASSLAGTSGSYDYEQYF | TGTGCCAGCAGCTTAGCGGGTACTAGCGGGAGCTACGACTACGAGCAGTACTTC
TRBD1 | - | TRBJ2-7 | TRBV29-1 | CSVRQGGSYEQYF | TGCAGCGTCAGACAGGGGGGGTCCTACGAGCAGTACTTC
- | - | TRBJ1-2 | TRBV7-8 | CASSSRRTEFNYGYTF | TGTGCCAGCAGCTCAAGGAGGACAGAGTTTAACTATGGCTACACCTTC
TRBD2 | - | TRBJ2-1 | TRBV5-1 | CASSLLAGVRNEQFF | TGCGCCAGCAGCTTGCTGGCGGGAGTTAGGAATGAGCAGTTCTTC
- | - | TRBJ2-7 | TRBV6-6 | CASSYPGYEQYF | TGTGCCAGCAGTTACCCAGGCTACGAGCAGTACTTC
- | once | TRBJ2-2 | TRBV19 | CASSIGWRESTGELFF | TGTGCCAGTAGTATAGGGTGGAGGGAATCAACCGGGGAGCTGTTTTTT
- | - | TRBJ1-6 | TRBV25-1 | CASSEYKVRSSYNSPLHF | TGTGCCAGCAGTGAATATAAAGTTCGGAGCTCCTATAATTCACCCCTCCACTTT
- | - | TRBJ2-3 | TRBV6-1 | CASRIRAPDTQYF | TGTGCCAGCAGAATAAGAGCCCCAGATACGCAGTATTTT
- | - | TRBJ2-7 | TRBV2 | CASGRDLAVYYEQYF | TGTGCCAGCGGTCGGGATCTAGCAGTCTACTACGAGCAGTACTTC
- | - | TRBJ1-5 | TRBV30 | CAWSVGTNSNQPQHF | TGTGCCTGGAGTGTCGGGACAAATAGCAATCAGCCCCAGCATTTT
- | - | TRBJ2-7 | TRBV30 | CAWRRRGEQYF | TGTGCCTGGCGACGAAGGGGCGAGCAGTACTTC
- | - | TRBJ2-3 | TRBV19 | CASSILGGTQYF | TGTGCCAGTAGTATTCTAGGTGGTACGCAGTATTTT
TRBD1 | - | TRBJ1-4 | TRBV19 | CASTRQGLTNEKLFF | TGTGCCAGTACACGACAGGGGCTCACTAATGAAAAGCTGTTTTTT
- | - | TRBJ2-7 | TRBV5-1 | CASSFRGLQYEQYF | TGCGCCAGCAGCTTTCGTGGACTACAATACGAGCAGTACTTC